The clone carrying this T cell receptor (beta chain) was seen only once. Its antigen is unidentified. The CDR3 is 15 residues long. CDR1 is LNHDA, CDR2 SQIVND, per germline (reference sequence). The J segment lost 6 bases and the V segment lost 3 bases, leaving 9 bases of the junction unmatched. The source of the sample is a study of T cell repertoires and HLA-DP antigens. The protocol was immunoSEQ multiplex PCR, while the TCRdb copy is restricted to in-frame clones and leaves out a portion. Of roughly 120,000 clones in the sample, about 92% were seen once. Material for sequencing was CD4+ T cells from PBMCs. The rearrangement joins TRBV19 to TRBJ1-1; 8 bases align to TRBD1. This sequence originates from a young woman in good health and CMV-seronegative. The chain's CDR3 is CASSIGQGGVPEAFF. Written as DNA, the CDR3 is TGTGCCAGTAGTATCGGACAGGGTGGAGTGCCTGAAGCTTTCTTT.